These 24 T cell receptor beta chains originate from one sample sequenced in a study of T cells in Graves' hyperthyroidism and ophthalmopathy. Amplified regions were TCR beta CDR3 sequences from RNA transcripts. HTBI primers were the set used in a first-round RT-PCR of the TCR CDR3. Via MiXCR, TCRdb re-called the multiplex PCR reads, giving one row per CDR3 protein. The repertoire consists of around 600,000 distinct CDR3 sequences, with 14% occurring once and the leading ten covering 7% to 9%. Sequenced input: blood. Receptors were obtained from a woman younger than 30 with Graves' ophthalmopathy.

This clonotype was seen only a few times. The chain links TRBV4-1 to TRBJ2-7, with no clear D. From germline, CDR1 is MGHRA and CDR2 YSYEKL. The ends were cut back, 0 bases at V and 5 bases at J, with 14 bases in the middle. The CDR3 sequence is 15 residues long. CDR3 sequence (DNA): TGCGCCAGCAGCCAAGACCAGCTTAATGCGGACGAGCAGTACTTC. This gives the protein CASSQDQLNADEQYF.

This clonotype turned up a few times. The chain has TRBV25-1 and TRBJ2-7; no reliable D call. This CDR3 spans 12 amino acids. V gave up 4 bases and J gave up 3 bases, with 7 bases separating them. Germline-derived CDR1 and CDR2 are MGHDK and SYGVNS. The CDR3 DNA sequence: TGTGCCAGCAGTGCATCAAACTACGAGCAGTACTTC. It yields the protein CASSASNYEQYF.

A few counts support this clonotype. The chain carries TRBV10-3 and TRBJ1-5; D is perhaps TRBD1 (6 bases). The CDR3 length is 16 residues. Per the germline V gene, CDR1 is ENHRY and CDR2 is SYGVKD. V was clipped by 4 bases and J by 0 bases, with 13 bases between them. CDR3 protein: CAISVGTLYSNQPQHF. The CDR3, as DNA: TGTGCCATCAGTGTCGGGACACTTTATAGCAATCAGCCCCAGCATTTT.

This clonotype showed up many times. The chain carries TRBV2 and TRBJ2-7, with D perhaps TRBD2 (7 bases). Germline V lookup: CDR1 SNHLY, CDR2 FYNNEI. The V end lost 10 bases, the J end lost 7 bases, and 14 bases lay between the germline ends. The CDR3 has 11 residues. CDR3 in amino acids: CATRGGGEQYF. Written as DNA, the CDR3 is TGTGCCACAAGAGGGGGGGGGGAGCAGTACTTC. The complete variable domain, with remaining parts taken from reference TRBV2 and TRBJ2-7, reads EPEVTQTPSHQVTQMGQEVILRCVPISNHLYFYWYRQILGQKVEFLVSFYNNEISEKSEIFDDQFSVERPDGSNFTLKIRSTKLEDSAMYFCATRGGGEQYFGPGTRLTVT.

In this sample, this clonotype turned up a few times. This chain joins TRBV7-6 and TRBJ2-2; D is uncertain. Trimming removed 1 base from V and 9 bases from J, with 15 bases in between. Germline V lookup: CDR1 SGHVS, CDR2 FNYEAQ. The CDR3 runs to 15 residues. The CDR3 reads CASSLGTTDIRELFF. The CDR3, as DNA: TGTGCCAGCAGCTTAGGGACCACTGACATCCGGGAGCTGTTTTTT.

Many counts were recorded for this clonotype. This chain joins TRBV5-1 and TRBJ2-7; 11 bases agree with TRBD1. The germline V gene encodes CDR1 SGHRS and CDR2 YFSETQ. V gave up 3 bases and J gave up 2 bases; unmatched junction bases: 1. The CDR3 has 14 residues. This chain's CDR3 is CASSWTGGTYEQYF. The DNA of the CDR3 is TGCGCCAGCAGCTGGACAGGGGGCACCTACGAGCAGTACTTC.

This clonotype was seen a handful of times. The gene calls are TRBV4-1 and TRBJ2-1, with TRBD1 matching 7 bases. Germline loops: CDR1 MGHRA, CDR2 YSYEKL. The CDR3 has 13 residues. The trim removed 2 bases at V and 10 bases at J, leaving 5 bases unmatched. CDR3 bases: TGCGCCAGCAGCCAAACAGGGGCAAGGGAGCAGTTCTTC. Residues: CASSQTGAREQFF.

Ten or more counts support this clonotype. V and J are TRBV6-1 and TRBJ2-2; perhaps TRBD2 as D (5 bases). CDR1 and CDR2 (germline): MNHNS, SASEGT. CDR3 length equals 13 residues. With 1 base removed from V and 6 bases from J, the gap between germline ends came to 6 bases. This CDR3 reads CASSEGRAGELFF. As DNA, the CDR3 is TGTGCCAGCAGTGAAGGGCGGGCCGGGGAGCTGTTTTTT.

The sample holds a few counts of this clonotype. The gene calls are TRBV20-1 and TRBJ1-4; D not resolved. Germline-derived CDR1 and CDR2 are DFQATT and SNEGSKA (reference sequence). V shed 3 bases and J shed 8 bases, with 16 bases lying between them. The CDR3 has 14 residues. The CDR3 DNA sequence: TGCAGTGCTAGTGGAGCTGCGGATTCCGAAAAACTGTTTTTT. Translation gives CSASGAADSEKLFF.

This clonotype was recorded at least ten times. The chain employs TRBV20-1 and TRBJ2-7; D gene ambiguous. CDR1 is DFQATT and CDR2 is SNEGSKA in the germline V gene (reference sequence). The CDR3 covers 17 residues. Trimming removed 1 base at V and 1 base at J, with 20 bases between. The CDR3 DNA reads TGCAGTGCTAGAGGAGGAGATCGGTTCATTAGGTCCTACGAGCAGTACTTC. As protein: CSARGGDRFIRSYEQYF.

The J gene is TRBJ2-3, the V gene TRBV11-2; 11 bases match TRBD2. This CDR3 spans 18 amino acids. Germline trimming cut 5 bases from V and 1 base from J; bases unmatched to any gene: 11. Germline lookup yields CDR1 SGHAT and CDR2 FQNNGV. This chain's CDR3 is CASSQTGLADYGTDTQYF. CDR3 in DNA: TGTGCCAGCAGCCAAACGGGACTAGCGGATTATGGCACAGATACGCAGTATTTT.

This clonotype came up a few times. CDR3 residues: CASSRGGEKLFF. DNA of the CDR3: TGCGCCAGCAGCCGGGGCGGGGAAAAACTGTTTTTT. The V gene is TRBV4-1, the J gene TRBJ1-4; the D gene is possibly TRBD1 (5 bases). V was shortened by 4 bases and J by 8 bases, with 8 bases between the two germline ends. Germline CDR1 is MGHRA and CDR2 is YSYEKL. This CDR3 is built from 12 residues.

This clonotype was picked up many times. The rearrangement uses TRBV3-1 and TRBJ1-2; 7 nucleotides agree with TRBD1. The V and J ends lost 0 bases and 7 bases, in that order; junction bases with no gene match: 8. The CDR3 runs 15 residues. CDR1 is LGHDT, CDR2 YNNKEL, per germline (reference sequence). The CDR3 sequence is CASSQDSTGYGGYTF. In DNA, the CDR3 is TGTGCCAGCAGCCAAGATTCGACAGGGTACGGTGGCTACACCTTC.

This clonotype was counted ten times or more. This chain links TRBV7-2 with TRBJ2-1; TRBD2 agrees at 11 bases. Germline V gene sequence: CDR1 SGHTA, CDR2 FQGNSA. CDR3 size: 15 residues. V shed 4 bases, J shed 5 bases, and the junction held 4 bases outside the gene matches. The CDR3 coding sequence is TGTGCCAGCAGCTCGGGACTAGCGGCACACAATGAGCAGTTCTTC. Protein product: CASSSGLAAHNEQFF. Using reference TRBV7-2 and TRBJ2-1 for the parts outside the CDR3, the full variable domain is GAGVSQSPSNKVTEKGKDVELRCDPISGHTALYWYRQSLGQGLEFLIYFQGNSAPDKSGLPSDRFSAERTGGSVSTLTIQRTQQEDSAVYLCASSSGLAAHNEQFFGPGTRLTVL.

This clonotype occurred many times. The CDR3 DNA is TGCAGTGCTAGAGACTTGGACAGGGGGTCCTATGGCTACACCTTC. As protein: CSARDLDRGSYGYTF. The rearrangement uses TRBV20-1 and TRBJ1-2; 10 positions agree with TRBD1. The CDR3 spans 15 residues. Germline V CDR1 and CDR2: DFQATT, SNEGSKA (reference sequence). V was clipped by 0 bases and J by 4 bases; unmatched bases: 5.

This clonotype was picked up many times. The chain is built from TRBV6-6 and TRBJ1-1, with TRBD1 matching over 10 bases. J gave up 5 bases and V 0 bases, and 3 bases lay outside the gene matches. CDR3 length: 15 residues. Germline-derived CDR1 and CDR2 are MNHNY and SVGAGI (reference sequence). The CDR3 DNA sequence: TGTGCCAGCAGTTACTCGAGGACAGGGGGTACTGAAGCTTTCTTT. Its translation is CASSYSRTGGTEAFF.

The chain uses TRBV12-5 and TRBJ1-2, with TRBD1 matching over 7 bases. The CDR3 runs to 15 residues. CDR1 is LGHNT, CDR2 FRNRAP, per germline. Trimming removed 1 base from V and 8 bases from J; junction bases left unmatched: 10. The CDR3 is CASGLARGQFFGYTF. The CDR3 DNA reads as TGTGCTAGTGGTTTGGCCCGGGGACAGTTTTTCGGCTACACCTTC.

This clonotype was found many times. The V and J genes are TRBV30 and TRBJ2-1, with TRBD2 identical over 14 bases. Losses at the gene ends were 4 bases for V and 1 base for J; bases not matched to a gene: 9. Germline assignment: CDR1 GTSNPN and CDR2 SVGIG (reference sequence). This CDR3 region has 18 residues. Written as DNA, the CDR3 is TGTGCCTGGACTCTAGGGACTAGCGGGAGTAGGTCCTACAATGAGCAGTTCTTC. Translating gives CAWTLGTSGSRSYNEQFF.

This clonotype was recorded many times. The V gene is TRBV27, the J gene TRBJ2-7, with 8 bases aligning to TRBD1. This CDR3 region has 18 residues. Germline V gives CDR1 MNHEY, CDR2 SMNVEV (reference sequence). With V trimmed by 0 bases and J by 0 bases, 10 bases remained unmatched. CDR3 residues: CASSLSVTGGPSSYEQYF. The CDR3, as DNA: TGTGCCAGCAGTTTATCGGTCACAGGGGGTCCCAGCTCCTACGAGCAGTACTTC.

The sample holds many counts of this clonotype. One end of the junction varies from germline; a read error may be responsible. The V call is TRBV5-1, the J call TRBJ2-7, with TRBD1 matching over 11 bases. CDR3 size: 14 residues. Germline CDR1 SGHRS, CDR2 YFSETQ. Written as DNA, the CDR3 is TGTGCCAGCAGTTCCGGGACAGGGGGCTACGAGCAGTACTTC. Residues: CASSSGTGGYEQYF.

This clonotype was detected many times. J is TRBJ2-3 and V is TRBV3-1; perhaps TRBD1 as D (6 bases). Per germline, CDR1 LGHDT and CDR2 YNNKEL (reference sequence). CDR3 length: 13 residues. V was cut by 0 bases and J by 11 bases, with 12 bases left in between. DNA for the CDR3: TGTGCCAGCAGCCAAGAGGGGGCAAGTATGCAGTATTTT. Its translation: CASSQEGASMQYF.

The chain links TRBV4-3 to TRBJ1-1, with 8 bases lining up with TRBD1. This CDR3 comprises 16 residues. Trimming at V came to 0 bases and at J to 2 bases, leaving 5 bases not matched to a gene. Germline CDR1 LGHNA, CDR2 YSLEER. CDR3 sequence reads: CASSQDWDRPNTEAFF. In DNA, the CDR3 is TGCGCCAGCAGCCAAGACTGGGACAGGCCAAACACTGAAGCTTTCTTT.

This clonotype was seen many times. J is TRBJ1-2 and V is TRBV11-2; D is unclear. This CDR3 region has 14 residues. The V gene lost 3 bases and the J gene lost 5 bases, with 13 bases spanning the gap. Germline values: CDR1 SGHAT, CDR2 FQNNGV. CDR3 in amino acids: CASSFKGSNYGYTF. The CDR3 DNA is TGTGCCAGCAGCTTTAAGGGCAGTAATTATGGCTACACCTTC.

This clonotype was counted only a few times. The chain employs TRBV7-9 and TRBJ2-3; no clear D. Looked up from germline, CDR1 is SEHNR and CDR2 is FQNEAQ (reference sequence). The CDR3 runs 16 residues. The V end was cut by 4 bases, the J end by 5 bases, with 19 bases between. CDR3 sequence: CASSSVSGVWEDTQYF. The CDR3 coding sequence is TGTGCCAGCAGCTCGGTCTCTGGGGTTTGGGAAGATACGCAGTATTTT.